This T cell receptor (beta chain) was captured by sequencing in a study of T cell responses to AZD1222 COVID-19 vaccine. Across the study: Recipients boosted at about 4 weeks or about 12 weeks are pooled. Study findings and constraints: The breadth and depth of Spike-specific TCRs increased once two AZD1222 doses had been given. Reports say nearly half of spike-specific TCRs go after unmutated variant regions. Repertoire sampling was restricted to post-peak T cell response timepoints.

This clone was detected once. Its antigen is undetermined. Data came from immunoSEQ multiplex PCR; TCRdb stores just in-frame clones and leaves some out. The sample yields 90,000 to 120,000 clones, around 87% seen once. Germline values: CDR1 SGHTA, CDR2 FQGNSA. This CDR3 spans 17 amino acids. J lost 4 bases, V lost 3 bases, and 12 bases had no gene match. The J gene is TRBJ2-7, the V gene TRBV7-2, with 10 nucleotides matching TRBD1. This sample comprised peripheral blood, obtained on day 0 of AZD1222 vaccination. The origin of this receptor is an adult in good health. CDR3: CASSFRPPGQGSYEQYF. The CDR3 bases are TGTGCCAGCAGCTTCCGCCCCCCGGGACAGGGGTCATACGAGCAGTACTTC. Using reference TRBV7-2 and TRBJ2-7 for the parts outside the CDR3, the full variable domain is GAGVSQSPSNKVTEKGKDVELRCDPISGHTALYWYRQSLGQGLEFLIYFQGNSAPDKSGLPSDRFSAERTGGSVSTLTIQRTQQEDSAVYLCASSFRPPGQGSYEQYFGPGTRLTVT.